This T cell receptor beta chain is drawn from a study of neurological immune-mediated disorders. General study points: No CDR3 amino acid sequences recurred among expanded clones across subjects, suggesting private repertoires in all groups.

The unsorted libraries originated from 2 million PBMCs that had been stored at -80 C. A 10-nucleotide random UMI tagged transcripts in template-switch 5'RACE cDNA synthesis. Over 200 million TCR-beta sequences from 15-18 subjects came from every sequencing run. TCRdb processed the 5' RACE reads anew with MiXCR; each CDR3 protein has one entry. The repertoire holds under 40,000 distinct CDR3 sequences, less than 15% seen once, with roughly a quarter in the top ten. With V trimmed by 3 bases and J by 3 bases, 1 base remained unmatched. This CDR3 has 13 amino acids. Germline CDR1 is KGHSH and CDR2 is LQKENI. This clonotype has ten or more counts. Its antigen is not known.

V and J are TRBV18 and TRBJ1-1; TRBD1 matches at 7 bases. This sequence originates from a woman aged 45-60 years with HTLV-1-associated myelopathy (HAM/TSP). The sample consisted of PBMCs. The CDR3 loop is CASSPTGDTEAFF. The CDR3 DNA sequence: TGTGCCAGCTCACCCACAGGGGACACTGAAGCTTTCTTT. The variable domain in full, completed from reference TRBV18 and TRBJ1-1, reads NAGVMQNPRHLVRRRGQEARLRCSPMKGHSHVYWYRQLPEEGLKFMVYLQKENIIDESGMPKERFSAEFPKEGPSILRIQQVVRGDSAAYFCASSPTGDTEAFFGQGTRLTVV.